This T cell receptor (beta chain) comes out of a study of blood T cell repertoires in COVID-19. Those enrolled, adults aged roughly 18 to 100 years, came from about two dozen US areas. Membership in each cohort depended on participant-reported clinical history. Two negative PCRs, clearance, or symptom resolution characterized the recovered Cohort 3 donors. In the original analysis: Estimates of nucleated cell counts were drawn from the amplification of reference gene primers. Generated by immunoSEQ multiplex PCR, the TCRdb table keeps only in-frame clones and is missing some. From that table come the V and J calls and clone size; the DNA was used to work out D and trimming. The data show around 300,000 clones, 75% to 90% seen once. The germline V gene encodes CDR1 MNHEY and CDR2 SVGAGI. The CDR3 has 15 amino acids. The V and J ends lost 2 bases and 4 bases respectively, with 12 bases between them.

The sequencing input was PBMCs or T cells enriched from blood (not recorded which). This TCR was sampled from a woman between 45 and 65 years old who had recovered from COVID-19. The V call is TRBV6-5, the J call TRBJ1-3, with a weak D call TRBD1 (6 bases). CDR3 bases: TGTGCCAGCAGTTACACTGACAGGCGCGGAAACACCATATATTTT. Protein product: CASSYTDRRGNTIYF.